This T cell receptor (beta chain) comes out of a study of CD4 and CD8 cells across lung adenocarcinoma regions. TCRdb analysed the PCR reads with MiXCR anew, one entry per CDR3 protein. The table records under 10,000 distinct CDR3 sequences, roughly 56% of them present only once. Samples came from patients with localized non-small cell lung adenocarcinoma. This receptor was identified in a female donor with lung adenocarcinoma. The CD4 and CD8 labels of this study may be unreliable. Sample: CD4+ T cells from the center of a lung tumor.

CDR3 bases: TGCAGTGCTCCACTAGCGGGAGTGGGAAATGAGCAGTTCTTC. Translation: CSAPLAGVGNEQFF. The gene calls are TRBV20-1 and TRBJ2-1; TRBD2 agrees at 11 bases. The CDR3 contains 14 residues. V trimming: 5 bases; J trimming: 7 bases; junction bases outside the gene matches: 7. Germline V gene sequence: CDR1 DFQATT, CDR2 SNEGSKA (reference sequence).